This T cell receptor beta chain was identified in a study of sequential checkpoint blockade in melanoma. Background on the study: Twenty-two patients had matched tumor biopsies before treatment and at week 13 after nivolumab or ipilimumab alone.

Clones were sequenced by immunoSEQ multiplex PCR, and TCRdb holds only the in-frame ones, with some missing. The sample records tens of thousands of clones, more than 25% being singletons. This clone was observed a few times. What it binds is not known. Study-wide results and limits: Clinical benefit was about 30 times likelier when tumor T-cell fraction and clonality increased. Mutational load did not correlate with tumor T-cell fraction or clonality. Response in arm A was associated with pretreatment TIL clonality.

Regarding treatment: randomized to nivolumab then ipilimumab (arm A) or the reverse (arm B). Germline V gene data show CDR1 as MDHEN and CDR2 as SYDVKM. CDR3 size: 16 residues. The V segment lost 6 bases and the J segment 1 base; nucleotides outside the gene matches: 6. This TCR was sampled from a human donor with melanoma. This material consisted of tumor tissue (inferred from file names), taken from a patient given nivolumab and ipilimumab in sequence. This sequence joins TRBV28 and TRBJ2-2, with TRBD1 identical over 9 bases. The CDR3 region has the DNA TGTGCCAGCAGCCCCGGGACAGGGAAGAACACCGGGGAGCTGTTTTTT. Its protein product is CASSPGTGKNTGELFF.